This T cell receptor beta chain stems from a study of CD8 T cells in ankylosing spondylitis. Findings and caveats of the study: Reportedly, significant enrichment of disease-linked clones occurred in matched ankylosing spondylitis synovial fluid. Ankylosing spondylitis blood appeared to be characterized by a TCR beta motif of roughly eight highly homologous variants. Disease-linked clones were found to be CD8+ and relatively rare in peripheral blood.

In this sample, this clonotype turned up once. Its antigen is unknown. This CDR3 region has 14 residues. From germline, CDR1 is SGHDT and CDR2 YYEEEE. Trimming took off 2 bases at V and 0 bases at J, with 9 bases between the two ends. Making the TCR beta libraries involved quantitative 5'-RACE with molecular barcodes. In TCRdb, the 5' RACE reads were re-called with MiXCR into one record per CDR3 protein. Among 700,000 or so distinct CDR3 sequences, around 17% were seen once, and the ten largest hold under 20%. The receptor's source is a male donor with ankylosing spondylitis. The gene calls are TRBV5-6 and TRBJ2-7; no clear D gene. Sequenced: blood, either unsorted or a sorted T cell fraction (not recorded which). CDR3 amino acids: CASSFLWNSYEQYF. Written as DNA, the CDR3 is TGTGCCAGCAGCTTTTTGTGGAACTCCTACGAGCAGTACTTC. The full variable domain, with the rest looked up from reference TRBV5-6 and TRBJ2-7, is DAGVTQSPTHLIKTRGQQVTLRCSPKSGHDTVSWYQQALGQGPQFIFQYYEEEERQRGNFPDRFSGHQFPNYSSELNVNALLLGDSALYLCASSFLWNSYEQYFGPGTRLTVT.